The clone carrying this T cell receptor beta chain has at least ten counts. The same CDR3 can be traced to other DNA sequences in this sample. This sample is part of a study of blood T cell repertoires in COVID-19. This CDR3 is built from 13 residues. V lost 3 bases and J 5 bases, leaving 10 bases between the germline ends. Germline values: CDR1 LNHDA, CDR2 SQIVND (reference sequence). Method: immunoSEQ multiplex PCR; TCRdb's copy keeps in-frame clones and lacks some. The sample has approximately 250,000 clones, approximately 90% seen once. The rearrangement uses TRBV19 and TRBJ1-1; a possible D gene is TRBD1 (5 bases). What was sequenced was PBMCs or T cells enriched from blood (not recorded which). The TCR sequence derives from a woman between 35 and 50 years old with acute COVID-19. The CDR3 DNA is TGTGCCAGTAGTATCGGCAGGGAAACTGAAGCTTTCTTT. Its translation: CASSIGRETEAFF.